This T cell receptor (beta chain) comes out of a study of OX40 agonist ivuxolimab in advanced cancers. On the study more broadly: The patients received ivuxolimab by intravenous route every 2 weeks at 0.01 to 10 mg/kg.

This CDR3 is built from 16 residues. Germline V gives CDR1 SGDLS, CDR2 YYNGEE. The ends lost 0 bases at V and 7 bases at J; junction bases unmatched: 4. Generated by immunoSEQ multiplex PCR, the TCRdb table keeps only in-frame clones and is missing some. Of about 88,000 clones in the sample, 85% to 90% were seen once. The specimen comprised CD4+ or CD8+ T cells sorted from blood, sampled in a trial of the OX40 agonist ivuxolimab. The chain has TRBV9 and TRBJ2-3; 14 nucleotides line up with TRBD2. This TCR derives from an adult with an advanced solid tumor such as melanoma, head and neck, liver or kidney cancer. For the CDR3, the DNA is TGTGCCAGCAGCGTAGGACTAGCGGGAGGGCCGAATACGCAGTATTTT. It codes for CASSVGLAGGPNTQYF.